A single T cell receptor beta chain is shown here with its context. Its target is not known. In germline, CDR1 is GTSNPN, CDR2 SVGIG (reference sequence). V trimming: 3 bases; J trimming: 1 base; junction bases outside the gene matches: 10. The CDR3 runs 16 residues. CDR3 sequences, V/J genes, frequencies and template counts came from survey-depth TCRbeta sequencing. Produced via immunoSEQ multiplex PCR; TCRdb's table is partial and in-frame only. This table has about 3,500 clones, about 71% appearing once. This entry comes from a study of tissue T cells after allogeneic stem cell transplantation. Study results and limitations: Few T cell clones were shared across patients, but motif clusters showed tissue-specific shared signatures. In patients and mice, blood and spleen missed much of tissue repertoire.

Steroid-refractory graft-versus-host disease after allogeneic hematopoietic cell transplant qualified adults for prospective research-autopsy enrollment. Autopsy tissues spanned esophagus to rectum, liver, skin, and lymphoid organs including spleen. This clonotype originated in a male patient at least 60 years old with steroid-refractory graft-versus-host disease after an allogeneic stem cell transplant. Part of the T cells may come from the graft donor. The rearrangement links TRBV30 to TRBJ2-3, with 7 bases identical to TRBD2. The starting material was small intestine tissue, obtained at autopsy. The CDR3 DNA follows: TGTGCCTGGAGCCTAAGGGTTGGGGGGGGCACAGATACGCAGTATTTT. Amino acids: CAWSLRVGGGTDTQYF.